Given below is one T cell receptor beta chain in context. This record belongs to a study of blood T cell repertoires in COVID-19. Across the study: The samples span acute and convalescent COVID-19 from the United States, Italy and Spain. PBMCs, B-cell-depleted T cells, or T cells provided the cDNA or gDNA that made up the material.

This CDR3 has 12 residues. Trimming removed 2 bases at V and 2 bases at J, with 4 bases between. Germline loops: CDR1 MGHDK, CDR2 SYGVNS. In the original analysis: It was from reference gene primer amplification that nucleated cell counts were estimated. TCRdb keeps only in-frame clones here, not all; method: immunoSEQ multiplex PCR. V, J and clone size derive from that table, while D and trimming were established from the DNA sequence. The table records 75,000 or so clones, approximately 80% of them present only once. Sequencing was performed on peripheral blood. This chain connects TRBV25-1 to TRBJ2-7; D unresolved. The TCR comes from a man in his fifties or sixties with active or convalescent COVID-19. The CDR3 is CASSETAYEQYF. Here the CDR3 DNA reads TGTGCCAGCAGTGAAACAGCCTACGAGCAGTACTTC.